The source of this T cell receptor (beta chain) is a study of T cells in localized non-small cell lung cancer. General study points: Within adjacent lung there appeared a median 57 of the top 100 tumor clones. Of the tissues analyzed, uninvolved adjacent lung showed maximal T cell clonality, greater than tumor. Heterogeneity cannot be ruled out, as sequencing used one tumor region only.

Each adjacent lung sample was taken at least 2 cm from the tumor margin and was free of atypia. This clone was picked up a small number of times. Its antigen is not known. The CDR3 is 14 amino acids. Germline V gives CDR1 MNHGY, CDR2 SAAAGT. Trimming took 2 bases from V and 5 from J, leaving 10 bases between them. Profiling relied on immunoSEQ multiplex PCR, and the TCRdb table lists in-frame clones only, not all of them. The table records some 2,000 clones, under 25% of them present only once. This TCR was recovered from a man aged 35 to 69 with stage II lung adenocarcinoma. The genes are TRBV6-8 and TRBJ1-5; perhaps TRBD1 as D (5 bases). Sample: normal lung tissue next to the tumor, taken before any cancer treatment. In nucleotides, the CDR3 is TGTGCCAGCAGTTACCAGGGATTCGATCAGCCCCAGCATTTT. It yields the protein CASSYQGFDQPQHF.